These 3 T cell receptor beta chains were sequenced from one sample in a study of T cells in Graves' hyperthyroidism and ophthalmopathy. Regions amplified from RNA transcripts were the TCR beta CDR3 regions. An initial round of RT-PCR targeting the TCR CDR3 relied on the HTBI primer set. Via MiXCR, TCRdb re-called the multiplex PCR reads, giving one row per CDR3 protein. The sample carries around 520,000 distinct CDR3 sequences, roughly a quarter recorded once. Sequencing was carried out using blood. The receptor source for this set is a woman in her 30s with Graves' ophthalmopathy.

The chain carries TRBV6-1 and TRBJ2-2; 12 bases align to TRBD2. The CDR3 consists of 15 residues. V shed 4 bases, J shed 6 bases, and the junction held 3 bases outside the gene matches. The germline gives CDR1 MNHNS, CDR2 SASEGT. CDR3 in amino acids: CASSVSSGGAGELFF. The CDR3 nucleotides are TGTGCCAGCAGTGTCTCTAGCGGGGGGGCCGGGGAGCTGTTTTTT.

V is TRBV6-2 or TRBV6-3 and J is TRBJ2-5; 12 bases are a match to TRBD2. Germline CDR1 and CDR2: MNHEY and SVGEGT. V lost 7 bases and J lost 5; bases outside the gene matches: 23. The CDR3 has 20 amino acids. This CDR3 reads CASTNVLAGGNSRAGETQYF. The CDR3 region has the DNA TGTGCCAGCACCAACGTGCTAGCGGGGGGGAATTCACGGGCCGGGGAGACCCAGTACTTC.

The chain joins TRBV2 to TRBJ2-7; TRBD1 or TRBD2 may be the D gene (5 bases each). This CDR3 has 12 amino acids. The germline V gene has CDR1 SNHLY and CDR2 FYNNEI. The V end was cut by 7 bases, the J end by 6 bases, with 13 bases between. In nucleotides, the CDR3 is TGTGCCAGCAAGGGGACGGCCGTCGAGCAGTACTTC. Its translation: CASKGTAVEQYF.